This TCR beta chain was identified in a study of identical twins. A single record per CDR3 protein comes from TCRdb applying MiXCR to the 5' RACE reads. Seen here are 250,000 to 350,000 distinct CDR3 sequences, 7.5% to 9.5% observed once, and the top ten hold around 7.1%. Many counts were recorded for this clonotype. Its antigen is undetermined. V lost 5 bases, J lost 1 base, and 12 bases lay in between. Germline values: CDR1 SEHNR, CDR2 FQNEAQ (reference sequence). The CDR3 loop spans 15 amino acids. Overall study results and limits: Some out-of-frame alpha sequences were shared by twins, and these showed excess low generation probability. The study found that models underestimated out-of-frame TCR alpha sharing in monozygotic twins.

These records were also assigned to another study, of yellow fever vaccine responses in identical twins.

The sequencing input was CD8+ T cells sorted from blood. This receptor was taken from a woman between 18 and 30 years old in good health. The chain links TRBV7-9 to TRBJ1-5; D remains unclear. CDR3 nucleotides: TGTGCCAGCAGCCTAGGTCCCGAAAGCAATCAGCCCCAGCATTTT. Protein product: CASSLGPESNQPQHF.